Listed here are 8 T cell receptor beta chains from one sample, sequenced in a study of blood T cell repertoires in COVID-19. Assay used: immunoSEQ multiplex PCR; TCRdb lists only in-frame clones, some missing. The table records 200,000 to 250,000 clones, 80% to 85% of them present only once. The sequencing sample was made of peripheral blood. These receptor sequences come from a woman of 80 years or more with active or convalescent COVID-19.

This clone has just one count. V is TRBV28 and J is TRBJ1-2; no definite D call. Per the germline V gene, CDR1 is MDHEN and CDR2 is SYDVKM. The germline V and J ends were trimmed by 5 bases and 0 bases, with 7 bases remaining between them. The CDR3 runs to 13 residues. For the CDR3, the DNA is TGTGCCAGCAGTGACTGGACTAACTATGGCTACACCTTC. Translation: CASSDWTNYGYTF.

V and J are TRBV7-9 and TRBJ1-2, with 11 bases matching TRBD1. Per the germline V gene, CDR1 is SEHNR and CDR2 is FQNEAQ (reference sequence). Losses at the gene ends were 1 base for V and 6 bases for J; bases not matched to a gene: 4. This CDR3 comprises 15 residues. CDR3 in amino acids: CASSLGTGGENGYTF. DNA for the CDR3: TGTGCCAGCAGCTTAGGGACAGGGGGCGAGAATGGCTACACCTTC. Full variable domain (remainder filled in from reference TRBV7-9 and TRBJ1-2): DTGVSQNPRHKITKRGQNVTFRCDPISEHNRLYWYRQTLGQGPEFLTYFQNEAQLEKSRLLSDRFSAERPKGSFSTLEIQRTEQGDSAMYLCASSLGTGGENGYTFGSGTRLTVV.

The rearrangement uses TRBV3-1 (or the pseudogene TRBV3-2) and TRBJ2-3, with a possible D match to TRBD1 (6 bases). CDR3 length: 16 residues. Germline values: CDR1 LGHDT, CDR2 YNNKEL (reference sequence). Trimming removed 4 bases at V and 4 bases at J, with 18 bases between. This CDR3 reads CASSRIAGVGADTQYF. The CDR3 DNA is TGTGCCAGCAGCCGGATAGCAGGGGTCGGCGCAGATACGCAGTATTTT.

The rearrangement links TRBV5-1 to TRBJ1-4; 8 positions match TRBD1. CDR1 and CDR2 (germline): SGHRS, YFSETQ. CDR3 length: 14 amino acids. The V gene end was trimmed by 0 bases and the J gene end by 6 bases; junction bases not matched to a gene: 1. The CDR3 loop reads CASSLEGQDEKLFF. The CDR3 DNA is TGCGCCAGCAGCTTGGAGGGACAGGATGAAAAACTGTTTTTT. Looking up the rest from reference TRBV5-1 and TRBJ1-4 gives the full variable domain: KAGVTQTPRYLIKTRGQQVTLSCSPISGHRSVSWYQQTPGQGLQFLFEYFSETQRNKGNFPGRFSGRQFSNSRSEMNVSTLELGDSALYLCASSLEGQDEKLFFGSGTQLSVL.

This chain joins TRBV19 and TRBJ2-1, with D possibly matching TRBD1 (5 bases). The CDR3 covers 15 residues. Germline values: CDR1 LNHDA, CDR2 SQIVND (reference sequence). Trimming left V 5 bases short and J 0 bases short, with 11 bases between. Here the CDR3 reads CASSSRATSYNEQFF. The CDR3 DNA follows: TGTGCCAGTAGTTCCAGGGCTACCTCCTACAATGAGCAGTTCTTC.

The rearrangement uses TRBV18 and TRBJ2-4; TRBD1 might be the D (5 bases). Between the trimmed V and J ends, which lost 6 bases and 2 bases, there was a span of 8 bases. Germline CDR1 reads KGHSH; CDR2 reads LQKENI. CDR3 size: 13 residues. The DNA of the CDR3 is TGTGCCAGCTCCGCAGGGTCCAAAAACATTCAGTACTTC. Its protein is CASSAGSKNIQYF.

The CDR3 DNA sequence: TGTGCCAGCAGTTACCGCGGGGGGTCCTCCTACGAGCAGTACTTC. Protein product: CASSYRGGSSYEQYF. The chain carries TRBV6-5 and TRBJ2-7; 8 positions match TRBD2. This CDR3 contains 15 residues. Germline CDR1 MNHEY, CDR2 SVGAGI. V shed 2 bases and J 0 bases; nucleotides not matched to a gene: 3.

The chain uses TRBV7-8 and TRBJ2-3, with 11 bases lining up with TRBD2. Looked up from germline, CDR1 is SGHVS and CDR2 is FQNEAQ. The CDR3 totals 16 residues. Trimming at V came to 5 bases and at J to 2 bases, leaving 6 bases not matched to a gene. This chain's CDR3 is CASSPRTSGLTDTQYF. In nucleotides, the CDR3 is TGTGCCAGCAGCCCACGGACTAGCGGGCTCACAGATACGCAGTATTTT.